The sequence of this T cell receptor beta chain was determined in a study of T cells in women clearing cervical HPV infection. Only in-frame clones appear in the TCRdb table, and some are missing; sequencing was by immunoSEQ multiplex PCR. Across tens of thousands of clones, the top ten clones capture 7.5% to 9.5% of the sample. Germline V gene data show CDR1 as SNHLY and CDR2 as FYNNEI. The trim removed 6 bases at V and 4 bases at J, leaving 9 bases unmatched. The CDR3 runs 15 residues. On this clone: Coverage ceases 3 residues before the CDR3 finishes, and the germline J gene fills in the end.

The clonotype comes from a woman between 18 and 70 years old with a cervical HPV16 infection that either progressed to CIN3+ or cleared (not recorded which). The sample was blood buffy coat. This chain joins TRBV2 and TRBJ2-5, with 9 bases lining up with TRBD2. The CDR3 here is CASREATSGTETQYF. The part of the CDR3 DNA that was read is TGTGCCAGCAGAGAGGCGACTAGCGGCACAGAGACC.